The 15 T cell receptor beta chains listed next were all sequenced from one sample in a study of intratumoral heterogeneity in liver cancer. Tumour samples came from separate, distinct regions of the hepatocellular carcinoma nodule. Clones were read by immunoSEQ multiplex PCR, and TCRdb kept only the in-frame ones, dropping some. In the table there are a few thousand clones, roughly half of which are singletons. Material: tumor tissue, obtained before any cancer treatment. These receptor sequences come from a man aged 65 to 79 with hepatocellular carcinoma.

This clone is labeled medium-sized. The chain is built from TRBV10-3 and TRBJ2-1, with TRBD1 as a possible D gene (5 bases). In germline, CDR1 is ENHRY, CDR2 SYGVKD. CDR3 length equals 13 residues. V gave up 7 bases and J gave up 8 bases, with 15 bases separating them. CDR3 sequence reads: CAITESGFDEQFF. The CDR3 nucleotides read TGTGCCATCACGGAGTCAGGGTTTGATGAGCAGTTCTTC.

This chain links TRBV20-1 with TRBJ1-6, with D hard to call. CDR3 length: 13 amino acids. V was clipped by 3 bases and J by 7 bases, with 10 bases between them. Germline V gives CDR1 DFQATT, CDR2 SNEGSKA (reference sequence). CDR3 sequence reads: CSASLTWNSPLHF. The DNA for the CDR3 is TGCAGTGCTAGTTTGACATGGAATTCACCCCTCCACTTT.

The table lists this clone with a few counts. This chain links TRBV4-1 with TRBJ1-1; D remains ambiguous. In germline, CDR1 is MGHRA, CDR2 YSYEKL. With 5 bases removed from V and 0 bases from J, the gap between germline ends came to 13 bases. The CDR3 spans 15 residues. The CDR3 sequence: CASSISFFLNTEAFF. DNA of the CDR3: TGCGCCAGCAGCATTAGCTTTTTTTTGAACACTGAAGCTTTCTTT.

The V and J genes are TRBV3-1 (or the pseudogene TRBV3-2) and TRBJ2-2, with unresolved D. With 1 base removed from V and 8 bases from J, the gap between germline ends came to 14 bases. This CDR3 is built from 15 residues. Germline V gene sequence: CDR1 LGHDT, CDR2 YNNKEL (reference sequence). The DNA for the CDR3 is TGTGCCAGCAGCCAAGCTAGGTCGATTTCGGGGGAGCTGTTTTTT. Residues: CASSQARSISGELFF.

This chain uses TRBV5-6 with TRBJ1-4; D may be TRBD1 (5 bases). The germline CDR1 and CDR2 sequences are SGHDT and YYEEEE. Deletions cut 1 base from V and 8 bases from J, with 15 bases between. The CDR3 loop spans 15 amino acids. In DNA, the CDR3 is TGTGCCAGCAGCTTGACCGGGCAGGGCTACGAAAAACTGTTTTTT. This codes for CASSLTGQGYEKLFF.

This chain connects TRBV7-9 to TRBJ1-3; TRBD1 aligns across 7 bases. This CDR3 comprises 16 residues. The ends lost 4 bases at V and 2 bases at J; junction bases unmatched: 8. The germline gives CDR1 SEHNR, CDR2 FQNEAQ (reference sequence). The CDR3 here is CASSSRNRGTGNTIYF. CDR3 DNA sequence: TGTGCCAGCAGCTCCCGGAACAGGGGAACTGGAAACACCATATATTTT.

This clone is large within its sample. The V gene is TRBV7-8, the J gene TRBJ2-2; D is possibly TRBD1 or TRBD2 (5 bases each). The V end was cut by 1 base, the J end by 2 bases, with 11 bases between. CDR3 length: 16 residues. Germline V gene sequence: CDR1 SGHVS, CDR2 FQNEAQ. The CDR3 sequence: CASSLGPGSNTGELFF. The CDR3 DNA is TGTGCCAGCAGCTTAGGGCCAGGGAGTAACACCGGGGAGCTGTTTTTT.

The rearrangement links TRBV4-3 to TRBJ2-7, with D unresolved. Trimming cost V 0 bases and J 5 bases, with 14 bases left between them. The V gene's germline CDR1 is LGHNA and CDR2 YSLEER. The CDR3 totals 15 residues. CDR3 nucleotides: TGCGCCAGCAGCCAAGATCTCCTTAGATTGCACGAGCAGTACTTC. Translation: CASSQDLLRLHEQYF.

This clone is deemed medium-sized. The CDR3 protein is CASSPERGRTDTQYF. In DNA form, the CDR3 reads TGTGCCAGCAGCCCCGAGCGGGGGCGCACAGATACGCAGTATTTT. V and J are TRBV7-2 and TRBJ2-3; TRBD2 aligns across 8 bases. The length of the CDR3 is 15 residues. The ends lost 5 bases at V and 1 base at J; junction bases unmatched: 5. Germline V gives CDR1 SGHTA, CDR2 FQGNSA.

The chain is built from TRBV2 and TRBJ1-2; 7 nucleotides align to TRBD1. Per the germline V gene, CDR1 is SNHLY and CDR2 is FYNNEI. The junction had 10 bases not matched to a gene; V was cut back by 7 bases and J by 5 bases. The CDR3 consists of 14 residues. The CDR3 protein is CASTEQGPPYGYTF. CDR3 coding DNA: TGTGCCAGCACGGAACAGGGGCCCCCGTATGGCTACACCTTC.

This clone was detected only a few times. The chain combines TRBV20-1 with TRBJ1-1; possible D gene TRBD1, 5 bases. V dropped 3 bases and J dropped 1 base, with 12 bases sitting between them. CDR3 length: 14 amino acids. CDR1 and CDR2 from the germline V gene are DFQATT and SNEGSKA (reference sequence). This CDR3 is CSASVRAKNTEAFF. The CDR3 DNA reads as TGCAGTGCTAGTGTCAGGGCGAAGAACACTGAAGCTTTCTTT.

In its sample, this clone is medium-sized. The chain combines TRBV14 with TRBJ2-7; D is unclear. V was trimmed by 1 base and J by 0 bases, leaving 4 bases between them. Per the germline V gene, CDR1 is SGHDN and CDR2 is FVKESK. The CDR3 is 13 amino acids. In DNA, the CDR3 is TGTGCCAGCAGCCAAGTGTCCTCCTACGAGCAGTACTTC. It is translated as CASSQVSSYEQYF.

This clone is deemed large. The chain is built from TRBV10-1 and TRBJ2-2, with D perhaps assigned TRBD1 or TRBD2 (5 bases each). Per the germline V gene, CDR1 is WNHNN and CDR2 is SYGVQD (reference sequence). V lost 6 bases and J 0 bases, leaving 8 bases between the germline ends. The CDR3 is 14 amino acids. CDR3 in DNA: TGCGCCAGCAGCGGGACGGCGAACACCGGGGAGCTGTTTTTT. Its protein is CASSGTANTGELFF.

This rearrangement joins TRBV4-3 to TRBJ1-5, with D unresolved. The CDR3 is 13 amino acids. V gave up 2 bases and J gave up 6 bases, with 8 bases separating them. Germline V CDR1 and CDR2: LGHNA, YSLEER. CDR3 sequence reads: CASSQFRLQPQHF. The CDR3 coding sequence is TGCGCCAGCAGCCAATTCCGGCTTCAGCCCCAGCATTTT.

This clone rates as large. J is TRBJ2-1 and V is TRBV21-1. TRBV21-1 is shown as a pseudogene. This CDR3 comprises 17 residues. DNA for the CDR3: TGTGCCAGCAGTTTCGGGGATTGGGACGAGGACTACAATGAGCAGTTCTTC. Protein product: CASSFGDWDEDYNEQFF.